This T cell receptor beta chain stems from a study of T cell responses to AZD1222 COVID-19 vaccine. Study-wide findings and caveats: Elevations in Spike-specific TCR breadth and depth followed administration of two AZD1222 doses. Targets within unmutated variant regions were reportedly found for nearly half of spike-specific TCRs.

The protocol was immunoSEQ multiplex PCR, while the TCRdb copy is restricted to in-frame clones and leaves out a portion. The sample has roughly 85,000 clones, roughly nine tenths seen once. Remarks on this clone: Its specificity is unknown.

The V and J ends lost 8 bases and 6 bases, in that order; junction bases with no gene match: 8. The CDR3 runs 14 residues. Germline-derived CDR1 and CDR2 are LNHDA and SQIVND (reference sequence). The chain carries TRBV19 and TRBJ1-4, with TRBD1 matching 8 bases. The receptor comes from an adult in good health. This material consisted of peripheral blood, taken on day 0 of AZD1222 vaccination. Written as DNA, the CDR3 is TGTGCCAGTCGAACGACAGGGGCGTATGAAAAACTGTTTTTT. Its protein product is CASRTTGAYEKLFF. The complete variable domain, with remaining parts taken from reference TRBV19 and TRBJ1-4, reads DGGITQSPKYLFRKEGQNVTLSCEQNLNHDAMYWYRQDPGQGLRLIYYSQIVNDFQKGDIAEGYSVSREKKESFPLTVTSAQKNPTAFYLCASRTTGAYEKLFFGSGTQLSVL.